This T cell receptor beta chain was retrieved from a study of T cell responses to AZD1222 COVID-19 vaccine. Study-wide points: Close to half of all spike-specific TCRs reportedly target regions of the variants that are unmutated. The sample set comprised mostly white British donors with more females, and clonal diversity was possibly underestimated. Only a handful of AZD1222 recipients, several in all, had baseline seropositivity.

Concerning this clone: What it binds is not known.

This CDR3 has 13 amino acids. Deletions cut 8 bases from V and 4 bases from J, with 12 bases between. Germline lookup yields CDR1 MNHEY and CDR2 SVGAGI. Only in-frame clones appear in the TCRdb table, and some are missing; sequencing was by immunoSEQ multiplex PCR. Here the sample spans about 110,000 clones, approximately 87% being singletons. Pooled samples include second doses given at about 4 or 12 weeks. The chain couples TRBV6-5 to TRBJ1-5; weak D call: TRBD1 (5 bases). The sample was peripheral blood, taken 28 days after the second AZD1222 dose. This sequence originates from an adult who received the AZD1222 COVID-19 vaccine. This CDR3 is CASSDRKNQPQHF. The CDR3 DNA is TGTGCCAGCTCAGACAGAAAGAATCAGCCCCAGCATTTT.